One and the same sample provided the 25 T cell receptor beta chains below, sequenced in a study of monozygotic twins with inflammatory bowel disease. Reprocessing the 5' RACE reads, TCRdb reports a single entry for every CDR3 protein and omits DNA. The data include roughly 300,000 distinct CDR3 sequences; the top ten clones carry approximately 5.9%. Specimen: blood. These receptors were obtained from a human donor with ulcerative colitis or Crohn's disease, or a healthy co-twin of an affected twin (not recorded which).

The rearrangement links TRBV4-1 to TRBJ2-3; there is no DNA to check the TCRdb D call of TRBD2. The germline V gene encodes CDR1 MGHRA and CDR2 YSYEKL. The CDR3 totals 17 residues. CDR3 residues: CASSSRPLAGGPDTQYF.

The chain combines TRBV28 with TRBJ1-1; TCRdb's D call, TRBD1, is unchecked because there is no DNA. The CDR3 loop spans 16 amino acids. Per the germline V gene, CDR1 is MDHEN and CDR2 is SYDVKM. The CDR3: CASSLFSRGRNTEAFF. The complete variable domain, with remaining parts taken from reference TRBV28 and TRBJ1-1, reads DVKVTQSSRYLVKRTGEKVFLECVQDMDHENMFWYRQDPGLGLRLIYFSYDVKMKEKGDIPEGYSVSREKKERFSLILESASTNQTSMYLCASSLFSRGRNTEAFFGQGTRLTVV.

The rearrangement joins TRBV21-1 to TRBJ2-7; lacking DNA, the TRBD2 call made by TCRdb goes unchecked. TRBV21-1 has pseudogene status. This CDR3 spans 18 amino acids. CDR3 sequence reads: CASTSFLDLAGGSAEQYF.

The chain has TRBV5-4 and TRBJ2-1; TCRdb calls TRBD1, which cannot be checked without DNA. This CDR3 is built from 13 residues. Germline values: CDR1 SGHNT, CDR2 YYREEE (reference sequence). The CDR3 sequence: CASGGAGYNEQFF.

The genes are TRBV29-1 and TRBJ2-2; the D gene TCRdb calls, TRBD1, cannot be checked with no DNA. There are 12 residues in the CDR3. CDR1 and CDR2 from the germline V gene are SQVTM and ANQGSEA. CDR3 sequence reads: CSADKNTGELFF.

The rearrangement uses TRBV29-1 and TRBJ1-2; TCRdb's D call of TRBD1 is untestable without DNA. CDR3 length: 13 amino acids. Germline assignment: CDR1 SQVTM and CDR2 ANQGSEA. CDR3 region: CSVVETGFAGYTF. The complete variable domain, with remaining parts taken from reference TRBV29-1 and TRBJ1-2, reads SAVISQKPSRDICQRGTSLTIQCQVDSQVTMMFWYRQQPGQSLTLIATANQGSEATYESGFVIDKFPISRPNLTFSTLTVSNMSPEDSSIYLCSVVETGFAGYTFGSGTRLTVV.

V usage is TRBV6-1 and J usage is TRBJ2-2; there is no DNA to check the TCRdb D call of TRBD1. CDR1 MNHNS and CDR2 SASEGT come from the germline V gene. The CDR3 covers 14 residues. The CDR3 here is CASRPDSLTGELFF.

The J gene is TRBJ2-3, the V gene TRBV5-1; TCRdb outputs TRBD2, but without DNA this stays unchecked. CDR3 length: 15 residues. Germline V gene lookup returns CDR1 SGHRS and CDR2 YFSETQ. The CDR3 sequence is CASRQSSGSADTQYF.

The chain combines TRBV7-2 with TRBJ2-5; TCRdb calls TRBD1, which cannot be checked without DNA. The CDR3 extends over 17 amino acids. The germline V gene encodes CDR1 SGHTA and CDR2 FQGNSA. CDR3 in amino acids: CASSLWSTGGGPLTQYF. Together with reference TRBV7-2 and TRBJ2-5, the CDR3 gives the full variable domain: GAGVSQSPSNKVTEKGKDVELRCDPISGHTALYWYRQSLGQGLEFLIYFQGNSAPDKSGLPSDRFSAERTGGSVSTLTIQRTQQEDSAVYLCASSLWSTGGGPLTQYFGPGTRLLVL.

CDR3 sequence: CASSSPRGDGRETQYF. The gene calls are TRBV27 and TRBJ2-5; TCRdb's D gene call, TRBD2, goes unchecked for lack of DNA. The germline V gene encodes CDR1 MNHEY and CDR2 SMNVEV (reference sequence). The length of the CDR3 is 16 residues.

The chain has TRBV19 and TRBJ1-1. The length of the CDR3 is 14 residues. Germline assignment: CDR1 LNHDA and CDR2 SQIVND (reference sequence). CDR3 residues: CASSTNRGNTEAFF.

The chain couples TRBV9 to TRBJ2-7; TCRdb indicates TRBD1, and absent DNA this call remains unverified. The CDR3 runs 14 residues. The germline gives CDR1 SGDLS, CDR2 YYNGEE. CDR3 loop: CASSVDQGVGEQYF.

The rearrangement joins TRBV7-2 to TRBJ2-5. CDR1 SGHTA and CDR2 FQGNSA come from the germline V gene. The CDR3 length is 14 residues. This CDR3 reads CASSLDVGQETQYF.

This chain connects TRBV5-5 to TRBJ2-3; TCRdb reports TRBD2, a call that lacks DNA to check it against. The germline gives CDR1 SGHKS, CDR2 YYEKEE (reference sequence). CDR3 length: 13 amino acids. The chain's CDR3 is CASSFGSRNAQYF.

The chain recombines TRBV3-1 with TRBJ2-7; no DNA is available, so the TRBD1 call from TCRdb remains unchecked. This CDR3 is built from 15 residues. Germline V gives CDR1 LGHDT, CDR2 YNNKEL (reference sequence). The CDR3 loop reads CASSQRDRAPYEQYF.

The chain carries TRBV20-1 and TRBJ2-7; with no DNA, the TCRdb D assignment of TRBD1 cannot be verified. Germline V gene lookup returns CDR1 DFQATT and CDR2 SNEGSKA (reference sequence). This CDR3 is 12 amino acids long. CDR3 amino acids: CSAIWTAYEQYF.

V and J are TRBV7-2 and TRBJ2-5; without DNA, the TCRdb call of TRBD1 cannot be checked. The CDR3 spans 15 residues. From germline, CDR1 is SGHTA and CDR2 FQGNSA. CDR3 region: CASRTRVQGGETQYF.

The V call is TRBV27, the J call TRBJ2-1; TCRdb names TRBD2, which stays unverified in the absence of DNA. CDR3 length equals 14 residues. The V gene's germline CDR1 is MNHEY and CDR2 SMNVEV (reference sequence). The CDR3 protein is CASNRLGSYNEQFF.

The chain combines TRBV4-3 with TRBJ2-1; TCRdb calls TRBD2, which cannot be checked without DNA. CDR1 is LGHNA, CDR2 YSLEER, per germline. The CDR3 contains 15 residues. CDR3: CASSQEASGINEQFF.

The J gene is TRBJ2-1, the V gene TRBV19; TCRdb reports TRBD2, a call that lacks DNA to check it against. The CDR3 has 17 amino acids. CDR1 and CDR2 from the germline V gene are LNHDA and SQIVND (reference sequence). The CDR3 here is CATLQSGRLAGMNEQFF.

The V gene is TRBV6-1, the J gene TRBJ2-7. The CDR3 is 13 amino acids. CDR1 and CDR2 from the germline V gene are MNHNS and SASEGT. CDR3: CASSKSPSYEQYF.

This chain joins TRBV6-1 and TRBJ2-3; TCRdb calls TRBD2, which cannot be checked without DNA. The CDR3 sequence is 12 residues long. CDR1 is MNHNS, CDR2 SASEGT, per germline. CDR3 loop: CASSEIAGTQYF.

V usage is TRBV28 and J usage is TRBJ1-1; TCRdb's D call, TRBD1, is unchecked because there is no DNA. Germline V gene lookup returns CDR1 MDHEN and CDR2 SYDVKM. The CDR3 is made up of 14 amino acids. Here the CDR3 reads CASSSQGLDTEAFF.

The rearrangement joins TRBV7-2 to TRBJ1-1; TCRdb indicates TRBD1, and absent DNA this call remains unverified. The CDR3 consists of 14 residues. Looked up from germline, CDR1 is SGHTA and CDR2 is FQGNSA. This CDR3 reads CASSLSGARAEAFF.

This chain's CDR3 is CASSYGDSYEQYF. The rearrangement links TRBV6-5 to TRBJ2-7; TCRdb selects TRBD1, and the lack of DNA leaves this call unchecked. The CDR3 runs 13 residues. Looked up from germline, CDR1 is MNHEY and CDR2 is SVGAGI.